This TCR beta chain comes out of a study of control samples from healthy donors and cancer patients. Profiled with immunoSEQ multiplex PCR; TCRdb holds only in-frame clones, not every one. The table records some 120,000 clones, 80% to 90% of them present only once. This clone was seen just once. The CDR3 totals 15 residues. Germline CDR1 is SGHVS and CDR2 is FNYEAQ. Trimming cost V 5 bases and J 2 bases, with 12 bases left between them. Source material: blood. The TCR comes from a man aged 55 to 69 in good health. V gene TRBV7-6 combines with J gene TRBJ2-2, with D possibly TRBD1 on 6 matching bases. In DNA, the CDR3 is TGTGCCAGCAGCACAGGGACCCTCAACACCGGGGAGCTGTTTTTT. It translates to CASSTGTLNTGELFF.